This paragraph covers one T cell receptor beta chain sequence. The CDR3 runs 13 residues. Germline CDR1 and CDR2: SGHAT and FQDESV (reference sequence). Between the trimmed V and J ends, which lost 2 bases and 5 bases, there was a span of 10 bases. TCRdb's copy holds only in-frame clones and misses some; the assay was immunoSEQ multiplex PCR. The sample records about 260,000 clones, around nine tenths being singletons. This sample stems from a study of blood T cell repertoires in COVID-19. Study background: The origin of the acute and convalescent COVID-19 samples was the United States, Italy and Spain. The cDNA or gDNA used as material had been derived from T cells, B-cell-depleted T cells, or PBMCs.

Cohorts were based on clinical histories the participants reported. Source material: PBMCs or T cells enriched from blood (not recorded which). V and J are TRBV11-1 and TRBJ2-7; TRBD2 is a possible D gene (6 bases). The receptor comes from a woman between 40 and 50 years old who had been exposed to COVID-19. CDR3 sequence reads: CASSLSKRDEQYF. In nucleotides, the CDR3 is TGTGCCAGCAGCTTATCAAAGCGGGACGAGCAGTACTTC.